This entry features one TCR beta chain sequence. V was pared by 1 base and J by 0 bases, with 10 bases between. The germline V gene encodes CDR1 SGHVS and CDR2 FNYEAQ. The CDR3 is 16 amino acids. Produced via immunoSEQ multiplex PCR; TCRdb's table is partial and in-frame only. The sample lists 80,000 to 100,000 clones; 70% to 90% were seen once. These data are taken from a study of blood T cell repertoires in COVID-19. Specimen: peripheral blood. V gene TRBV7-6 combines with J gene TRBJ2-1, with D perhaps TRBD2 (5 bases). The clonotype originates from a human donor in a cohort sampled during active COVID-19. CDR3 loop: CASSLVGVNSYNEQFF. Written as DNA, the CDR3 is TGTGCCAGCAGCTTAGTGGGAGTGAACTCCTACAATGAGCAGTTCTTC.